The TCR beta chain described here comes from a study of blood T cell repertoires in COVID-19. About the study: T cells, B-cell-depleted T cells, or PBMCs supplied cDNA or gDNA.

This clone was seen once. Sequenced by immunoSEQ multiplex PCR; TCRdb stores in-frame clones only, minus some. The sample includes roughly 200,000 clones, approximately 86% seen only once; the top ten take 3.5% to 5.5%. Recruits, aged about 18 to 95 years, lived in 24 US areas. Contact with a PCR-confirmed or clinician-diagnosed COVID-19 case occurred within 2 weeks of entry. V shed 6 bases, J shed 9 bases, and the junction held 7 bases outside the gene matches. CDR3 length: 13 amino acids. The rearrangement links TRBV12-3 or TRBV12-4 to TRBJ2-1; TRBD1 matches 8 bases. The sample comprised PBMCs or T cells enriched from blood (not recorded which). The source is a woman under 40 who had been exposed to COVID-19. Here the CDR3 DNA reads TGTGCCAGCAGCAGACAGGGGCCGGGTGAGCAGTTCTTC. Translating it yields CASSRQGPGEQFF.